Described below is a single TCR beta chain sequence and its context. Measured with immunoSEQ multiplex PCR; TCRdb has only the in-frame clones, and not every one. The table records over 400,000 clones, roughly 80% of them present only once. The CDR3 spans 15 residues. CDR1 and CDR2 (germline): KGHSH, LQKENI. Trimming left V 4 bases short and J 0 bases short, with 12 bases between. The data were obtained in a study of shared clonotypes between healthy human individuals. The material sequenced was PBMCs. The V gene is TRBV18, the J gene TRBJ1-1; a weak D match, TRBD1 (5 bases). The TCR sequence derives from a middle-aged woman in good health. Some clones in this sample may be carry-over from other donors' samples. The CDR3 coding sequence is TGTGCCAGCTCACGGGACGGAGGGATGAACACTGAAGCTTTCTTT. This codes for CASSRDGGMNTEAFF.